The 17 T cell receptor beta chains given below trace back to one sample, sequenced in a study of identifying expanded T cells in peripheral blood. This table comes from immunoSEQ multiplex PCR, and its TCRdb copy is limited to in-frame clones, with some not included. This sample has some 100,000 clones, with about 87% found just once. Sequenced sample: blood. The origin of the receptors is a person aged 18 to 70 in good health.

This chain links TRBV5-4 with TRBJ2-7; D remains ambiguous. With 6 bases removed from V and 6 bases from J, the gap between germline ends came to 16 bases. The CDR3 extends over 13 amino acids. CDR1 is SGHNT, CDR2 YYREEE, per germline (reference sequence). DNA for the CDR3: TGTGCCAGCAACGAGGTAGCTACTGGCGAGCAGTACTTC. Translating it yields CASNEVATGEQYF.

The V and J genes are TRBV7-9 and TRBJ1-1; weak D call: TRBD1 (5 bases). Trimming cost V 8 bases and J 0 bases, with 13 bases left between them. The length of the CDR3 is 14 residues. Per germline, CDR1 SEHNR and CDR2 FQNEAQ (reference sequence). CDR3 DNA: TGTGCCAGCCTTAGACAGAACGTGAACACTGAAGCTTTCTTT. Its protein is CASLRQNVNTEAFF.

The chain combines TRBV25-1 with TRBJ2-1, with D possibly being TRBD2 (6 bases). From germline, CDR1 is MGHDK and CDR2 SYGVNS. The CDR3 contains 16 residues. Deletions cut 1 base from V and 0 bases from J, with 10 bases between. CDR3 in amino acids: CASSELGGISYNEQFF. The CDR3 nucleotides are TGTGCCAGCAGTGAATTGGGCGGGATCTCCTACAATGAGCAGTTCTTC.

The chain links TRBV7-9 to TRBJ2-5; D is undetermined. The V end was cut by 0 bases, the J end by 4 bases, with 9 bases between. This CDR3 is built from 14 residues. Germline CDR1 SEHNR, CDR2 FQNEAQ (reference sequence). CDR3 residues: CASSLAFGGETQYF. CDR3 in DNA: TGTGCCAGCAGCTTAGCTTTTGGTGGAGAGACCCAGTACTTC. Drawing the rest from reference TRBV7-9 and TRBJ2-5, the complete variable domain is DTGVSQNPRHKITKRGQNVTFRCDPISEHNRLYWYRQTLGQGPEFLTYFQNEAQLEKSRLLSDRFSAERPKGSFSTLEIQRTEQGDSAMYLCASSLAFGGETQYFGPGTRLLVL.

The rearrangement links TRBV6-6 to TRBJ1-3; D is ambiguous. This CDR3 comprises 15 residues. Trimming shortened V by 4 bases and J by 0 bases, and 10 bases separated the two germline ends. Germline CDR1 is MNHNY and CDR2 is SVGAGI (reference sequence). CDR3 nucleotide sequence: TGTGCCAGCAGTTCGGGAGGATACTCTGGAAACACCATATATTTT. The encoded protein is CASSSGGYSGNTIYF.

V gene TRBV7-2 combines with J gene TRBJ2-2; D remains ambiguous. The CDR3 has 13 residues. Germline values: CDR1 SGHTA, CDR2 FQGNSA. V shed 5 bases and J shed 7 bases, with 11 bases lying between them. The CDR3 nucleotides are TGTGCCAGCAGCAGGGAATTGGTCGGGGAGCTGTTTTTT. Protein sequence: CASSRELVGELFF.

J is TRBJ2-3 and V is TRBV5-1; D is perhaps TRBD2 (5 bases). V was trimmed by 2 bases and J by 6 bases, leaving 10 bases between them. The CDR3 loop spans 13 amino acids. Germline V gene sequence: CDR1 SGHRS, CDR2 YFSETQ. The CDR3 nucleotides are TGCGCCAGCAGCTTTGAGGGTGAGGATACGCAGTATTTT. This encodes CASSFEGEDTQYF.

J is TRBJ2-7 and V is TRBV6-5; 7 nucleotides line up with TRBD1. The CDR3 is made up of 13 amino acids. After removal of 6 bases from V and 6 bases from J, the junction contained 8 bases not matched to a gene. Germline loops: CDR1 MNHEY, CDR2 SVGAGI. As DNA, the CDR3 is TGTGCCAGCAGGTATACAGGGGCGGGCGAGCAGTACTTC. Amino acid sequence: CASRYTGAGEQYF.

The CDR3 protein is CAISELGQRDEQFF. As DNA, the CDR3 is TGTGCCATCAGTGAGCTGGGACAGAGGGATGAGCAGTTCTTC. The chain carries TRBV10-3 and TRBJ2-1; 7 bases match TRBD1. Germline lookup yields CDR1 ENHRY and CDR2 SYGVKD. This CDR3 has 14 residues. Trimming at V came to 2 bases and at J to 8 bases, leaving 6 bases not matched to a gene.

The rearrangement uses TRBV5-8 and TRBJ2-3, with TRBD1 identical over 9 bases. Trimming removed 2 bases from V and 3 bases from J; junction bases left unmatched: 4. The germline CDR1 and CDR2 sequences are SGHTS and YDEGEE. CDR3 size: 15 residues. The CDR3 DNA sequence: TGTGCCAGCAGCTTCGGGACAGGGTTTACAGATACGCAGTATTTT. Translated: CASSFGTGFTDTQYF.

The V gene is TRBV7-9, the J gene TRBJ1-1; D is perhaps TRBD1 (5 bases). CDR1 is SEHNR, CDR2 FQNEAQ, per germline (reference sequence). This CDR3 is built from 14 residues. Trimming took off 5 bases at V and 5 bases at J, with 15 bases between the two ends. The DNA of the CDR3 is TGTGCCAGCAGCGCACTCGGGGGGAGGACTGAAGCTTTCTTT. It specifies CASSALGGRTEAFF.

The chain uses TRBV29-1 and TRBJ2-5, with unresolved D. This CDR3 has 12 amino acids. CDR1 is SQVTM and CDR2 is ANQGSEA in the germline V gene. The V gene lost 4 bases and the J gene lost 5 bases, with 11 bases spanning the gap. Here the CDR3 reads CSVAGFVETQYF. The DNA for the CDR3 is TGCAGCGTTGCGGGTTTCGTGGAGACCCAGTACTTC.

This chain uses TRBV19 with TRBJ1-1, with TRBD1 identical over 9 bases. CDR1 and CDR2 from the germline V gene are LNHDA and SQIVND (reference sequence). This CDR3 has 14 residues. With 4 bases clipped from V and 5 bases from J, the junction kept 5 bases outside the gene matches. The CDR3 bases are TGTGCCAGTAGTAGCGGACAGGGGTGGACTGAAGCTTTCTTT. This translates into CASSSGQGWTEAFF.

This clone is a singleton in its sample. The J gene is TRBJ1-6, the V gene TRBV7-9, with 10 bases identical to TRBD1. V was clipped by 5 bases and J by 8 bases; unmatched bases: 6. CDR1 SEHNR and CDR2 FQNEAQ come from the germline V gene (reference sequence). This CDR3 has 15 residues. In nucleotides, the CDR3 is TGTGCCAGCAGCGCGACAGGGGGCTGGGATTCACCCCTCCACTTT. Its translation: CASSATGGWDSPLHF.

The chain combines TRBV7-2 with TRBJ2-1, with D possibly called TRBD1 or TRBD2 (6 bases each). V was pared by 5 bases and J by 9 bases, with 20 bases between. Germline lookup yields CDR1 SGHTA and CDR2 FQGNSA. The CDR3 loop spans 15 amino acids. The CDR3 protein is CASSPDSGGLVEQFF. Here the CDR3 DNA reads TGTGCCAGCAGCCCAGACTCCGGGGGCCTGGTTGAGCAGTTCTTC.

This sequence joins TRBV19 and TRBJ1-3, with TRBD1 matching 10 bases. There are 14 residues in the CDR3. Germline CDR1 reads LNHDA; CDR2 reads SQIVND (reference sequence). V shed 6 bases and J 4 bases; nucleotides not matched to a gene: 3. The DNA for the CDR3 is TGTGCCAGTAGGATGACAGGGGGCGGAAACACCATATATTTT. Protein product: CASRMTGGGNTIYF.

The genes are TRBV4-3 and TRBJ1-2; a possible D gene is TRBD1 (6 bases). This CDR3 has 14 amino acids. Germline V gene data show CDR1 as LGHNA and CDR2 as YSLEER. V was pared by 5 bases and J by 4 bases, with 14 bases between. The CDR3 DNA is TGCGCCAGCAGCTCAAACGGACAGATCTATGGCTACACCTTC. Amino acid sequence: CASSSNGQIYGYTF.